This T cell receptor beta chain comes out of a study of blood T cell repertoires in COVID-19. Under the authors' procedure: It was from reference gene primer amplification that nucleated cell counts were estimated. TCRdb's copy holds only in-frame clones and misses some; the assay was immunoSEQ multiplex PCR. V, J and clone size are taken as reported in that table, and D and trimming were inferred from the DNA itself. The sample yields about 6,000 clones, more than 75% seen once. In the case of this clone: The sample has other DNA sequences that encode this CDR3 too.

CDR3 length: 12 amino acids. V was pared by 1 base and J by 6 bases, with 5 bases between. Germline lookup yields CDR1 SGHDN and CDR2 FVKESK. This chain uses TRBV14 with TRBJ2-3; no reliable D call. The receptor was derived from a human donor in a cohort sampled during active COVID-19. Specimen: peripheral blood. This CDR3 reads CASSQVVDTQYF. The CDR3 bases are TGTGCCAGCAGCCAAGTAGTTGATACGCAGTATTTT.